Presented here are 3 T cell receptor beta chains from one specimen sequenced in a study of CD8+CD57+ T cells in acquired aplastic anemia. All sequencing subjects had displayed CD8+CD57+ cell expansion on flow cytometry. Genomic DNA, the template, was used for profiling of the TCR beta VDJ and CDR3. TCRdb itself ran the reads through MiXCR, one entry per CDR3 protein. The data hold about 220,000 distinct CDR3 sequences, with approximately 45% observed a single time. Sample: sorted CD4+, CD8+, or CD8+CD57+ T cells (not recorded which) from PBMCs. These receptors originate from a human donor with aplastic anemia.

The CDR3 loop reads CASSLVEGDYTEAFF. CDR3 bases: TGCGCCAGCAGCTTGGTGGAGGGGGATTACACTGAAGCTTTCTTT. The rearrangement uses TRBV5-1 and TRBJ1-1; weak D call: TRBD1 (6 bases). The V end was cut by 0 bases, the J end by 3 bases, with 12 bases between. Germline CDR1 reads SGHRS; CDR2 reads YFSETQ. The CDR3 is made up of 15 amino acids.

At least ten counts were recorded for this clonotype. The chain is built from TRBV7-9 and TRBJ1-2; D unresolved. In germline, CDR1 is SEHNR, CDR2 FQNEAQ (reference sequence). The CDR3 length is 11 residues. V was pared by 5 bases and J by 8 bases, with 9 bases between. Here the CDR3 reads CASSEIGGYTF. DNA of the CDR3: TGTGCCAGCAGCGAGATTGGAGGCTACACCTTC.

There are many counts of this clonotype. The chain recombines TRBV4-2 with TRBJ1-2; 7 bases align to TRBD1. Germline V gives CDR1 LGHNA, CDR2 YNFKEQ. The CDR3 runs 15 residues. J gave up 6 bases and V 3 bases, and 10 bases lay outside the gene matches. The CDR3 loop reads CASSQTQTGDHGYTF. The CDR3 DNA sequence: TGTGCCAGCAGCCAGACACAAACAGGGGACCATGGCTACACCTTC.